These 3 T cell receptor beta chains were sequenced from one sample in a study of blood T cell repertoires in COVID-19. The assay was immunoSEQ multiplex PCR, and TCRdb's table has in-frame clones only and misses some. Of approximately 250,000 clones in the sample, roughly 82% are singletons; the top ten hold about 5.4%. The sample was peripheral blood. Receptor source: a woman aged 80 or older with COVID-19, enrolled during active disease.

This chain uses TRBV28 with TRBJ2-3; D possibly corresponds to TRBD2 (5 bases). Trimming removed 2 bases at V and 6 bases at J, with 15 bases between. CDR1 is MDHEN and CDR2 is SYDVKM in the germline V gene. The CDR3 runs 15 residues. This CDR3 reads CASSLTALGSDTQYF. As DNA, the CDR3 is TGTGCCAGCAGTTTAACGGCACTAGGGAGTGATACGCAGTATTTT.

The V and J genes are TRBV5-1 and TRBJ2-5, with 10 positions matching TRBD1. Losses at the gene ends were 4 bases for V and 0 bases for J; bases not matched to a gene: 3. This CDR3 comprises 15 residues. Germline V CDR1 and CDR2: SGHRS, YFSETQ. CDR3 sequence: CASSAGQGYQETQYF. The CDR3 DNA reads as TGCGCCAGCAGCGCGGGACAGGGGTACCAAGAGACCCAGTACTTC. The full variable domain, rest sourced from reference TRBV5-1 and TRBJ2-5, is KAGVTQTPRYLIKTRGQQVTLSCSPISGHRSVSWYQQTPGQGLQFLFEYFSETQRNKGNFPGRFSGRQFSNSRSEMNVSTLELGDSALYLCASSAGQGYQETQYFGPGTRLLVL.

The chain uses TRBV7-9 and TRBJ1-4; D possibly corresponds to TRBD1 (5 bases). This CDR3 comprises 14 residues. Germline loops: CDR1 SEHNR, CDR2 FQNEAQ (reference sequence). Trimming took off 5 bases at V and 7 bases at J, with 14 bases between the two ends. The CDR3 reads CASSRDSLGEKLFF. The DNA of the CDR3 is TGTGCCAGCAGCCGAGACAGCCTCGGTGAAAAACTGTTTTTT. The entire variable domain, with the rest obtained from reference TRBV7-9 and TRBJ1-4, is as follows: DTGVSQNPRHKITKRGQNVTFRCDPISEHNRLYWYRQTLGQGPEFLTYFQNEAQLEKSRLLSDRFSAERPKGSFSTLEIQRTEQGDSAMYLCASSRDSLGEKLFFGSGTQLSVL.